Below are 2 T cell receptor beta chains sequenced from a single sample in a study of T cells in women clearing cervical HPV infection. Repertoires were generated with immunoSEQ multiplex PCR, while TCRdb's copy carries only in-frame clones and drops some. The ten top clones account for about 5.2%, within a sample of around 19,000 clones. Sequencing was done on a sample of blood buffy coat. The receptor source for this set is a woman aged 18 to 75 with a cervical HPV16 infection that either progressed to CIN3+ or cleared (not recorded which).

Concerning this clone itself: The CDR3 end lies 3 residues beyond the end of the read and is filled in from the germline J gene. The chain uses TRBV7-9 and TRBJ2-5, with 8 bases that match TRBD1. The CDR3 is made up of 14 amino acids. Germline trimming cut 6 bases from V and 1 base from J; bases unmatched to any gene: 4. The germline V gene encodes CDR1 SEHNR and CDR2 FQNEAQ (reference sequence). CDR3 amino acids: CASSYTGGQETQYF. The DNA read from the CDR3 is TGTGCCAGCAGTTATACAGGGGGCCAAGAGACC.

Concerning this clone: The CDR3 end is not reached by the read, which stops 3 residues before it; the germline J gene fills it in. The chain combines TRBV5-1 with TRBJ1-1; 8 bases match TRBD1. The V and J ends lost 5 bases and 1 base, in that order; junction bases with no gene match: 4. The CDR3 is 14 residues long. Germline V lookup: CDR1 SGHRS, CDR2 YFSETQ. The CDR3 sequence is CASREGQANTEAFF. The CDR3 DNA, read in part, is TGCGCCAGCAGGGAGGGACAGGCGAACACTGAA.